This T cell receptor (beta chain) is drawn from a study of shared clonotypes between healthy human individuals. Clones were read by immunoSEQ multiplex PCR, and TCRdb kept only the in-frame ones, dropping some. The sample includes about 2 million clones, about 95% of them seen just once. The CDR3 runs 14 residues. V lost 2 bases and J 1 base, leaving 9 bases between the germline ends. Germline V CDR1 and CDR2: MNHNS, SASEGT. Notes on the study in general: Naive subsets generally had larger estimated richness than memory subsets.

CD8 cells regarded as naive lacked CD45RO, were positively chosen for CCR7, and omitted terminally differentiated effector memory CD45RA+ cells. Healthy adults negative for HIV, lacking recent acute infections or vaccinations, served as donors. This clone was detected once. Its antigen is undetermined. Other DNA variants within this sample encode the same CDR3. The specimen sequenced was naive CD8+ T cells sorted from blood. V is TRBV6-1 and J is TRBJ2-7; perhaps TRBD2 as D (6 bases). This receptor was obtained from a man aged 18 to 29 in good health. The CDR3 DNA sequence: TGTGCCAGCAGTGAAATCGGGGGTTCCTACGAGCAGTACTTC. This codes for CASSEIGGSYEQYF.